Sequencing of this T cell receptor (beta chain) was carried out in a study of cytomegalovirus exposure and HLA in healthy donors (dated by TCRdb to about 2017). Background on the whole study: An earlier analysis of 587 of the donors reported approximately 260 Gb of sequence data and 117 million unique TCR beta sequences obtained from around 180 million T cells. An earlier analysis of some 600 of the donors applied high-throughput TCR beta sequencing to assess whether each TCR beta V gene segment acted as functional or pseudogenic. HLA typing covered class I and class II loci at four-digit resolution. About 300 gigabases of sequencing data and tens of millions of unique TCR sequences were included in an early release covering about 620 HLA-typed donors. Along with the approximately 700-subject first cohort, a separate validation cohort of around 110 different subjects was used. To predict cytomegalovirus infection status, the study brought together high-throughput TCR immunosequencing, statistical association of individual TCRs with disease status, and machine learning. The aim of the study was to test whether cataloging public T cell receptors could identify signatures of past pathogen exposure. The later analysis used no new phenotypic data to find candidate immune exposures, relying instead on TCR beta sequences and their occurrence across donors. Among the roughly 390 genotyped donors, roughly 80% belonged to the genetic ancestry cluster associated with self-reported Caucasian donors. The number of donors typed differed by locus, with roughly 629-640 for A, B, C, DRB1 and DQB1, approximately 500 for DQA1, nearly 610 for DPA1, and some 440 for DPB1. The study profiled the T cell repertoires of some 610 subjects by immunosequencing and related them to cytomegalovirus serostatus. Among roughly 370 genotyped donors of the cohort, an average of around 240,000 unique TCR beta nucleotide sequences were sequenced per donor, around a sixth of them non-productive. Alongside the repertoire data, information on donor age, sex, ethnicity and CMV serostatus was compiled. In a later analysis, previously published TCR beta repertoires from about 640 donors were re-analyzed and high-resolution HLA genotyping was added so that TCR occurrence patterns could be studied. Every discovery cohort repertoire had been produced on one sequencing platform. Because of strong linkage in the cohort, five DR-DQ haplotypes were treated as single units for association and clustering. A later genetic analysis used genome-wide SNP genotypes for 398 of the 666 donors, treating that subset as a discovery cohort.

Library method: the immunoSEQ multiplex PCR assay. For the multiplex PCR, a mixture combining 60 forward primers for TCR Vbeta segments and 13 reverse primers for TCR Jbeta segments was used. The CDR3 region of rearranged TCR beta genes was amplified from genomic DNA by a multiplex PCR assay. The Illumina HiSeq System was used to sequence the amplified TCR beta libraries as 87-base-pair reads. As for how the authors treated the data: A later analysis tallied 75 million to 95 million unique TCR beta chains across the roughly 610 repertoires, and approximately 12 million of those chains were shared by two or more donors. A nearest-neighbor algorithm error-corrected the raw reads and collapsed the reads into unique sequences, merging closely related sequences to remove PCR and sequencing errors. V, D and J gene segments were assigned by aligning CDR3 sequences to IMGT reference sequences. For a sequence to be retained, a match of at least six nucleotides to both a V gene segment and a J gene segment was required. A rearrangement was called productive if the CDR3 had no stop codons and remained in frame with V and J, and every other rearrangement was called non-productive. Following IMGT convention, CDR3 was defined as the stretch from the second conserved V-encoded cysteine up to the conserved J-encoded phenylalanine. The earlier analysis of about 500 of the donors excluded sequences that lacked an unambiguous match to a single V gene segment. In an earlier analysis of some 590 of the donors, a V segment was called functional when productive rearrangements were above 56.7%, and segregating when the standard deviation between donors exceeded 5%. A statistical classification framework was built for diagnosing cytomegalovirus status from the catalog of TCR beta chain sequences. V and J gene assignment, in a later analysis, came from comparing TCR nucleotide sequences with IMGT/GENE-DB human TR gene sequences. The TCRdist pipeline was used in a later analysis to assign CDR3 sequences and most-parsimonious VDJ recombination scenarios. In a later analysis, every TCR beta chain was defined by the combination of its CDR3 amino acid sequence and its V-gene family, and reads without a unique V-gene family were dropped. A later analysis removed 550 to 700 highly shared, low-generation-probability nucleotide sequences to deal with suspected cross-contamination and a sequencing artifact. A later analysis calculated a clonal expansion index for each public chain from normalized within-repertoire ranks of inferred template counts. A later analysis computed generation probabilities with a VDJ recombination model fitted to out-of-frame rearrangements, and checked the results against IGoR. In a later analysis, TCR-TCR, TCR-HLA and TCR-CMV co-occurrence was scored with hypergeometric tests, and a repertoire-size bias correction was applied to TCR pairs. A later analysis estimated false discovery rates by permuting HLA or CMV assignments 20 times. A later analysis grouped co-occurring TCRs with DBSCAN, adding TCRdist sequence similarity when clustering within HLA-allele-positive subsets. Co-occurrence clustering excluded repertoires with fewer than 30,000 or more than 120,000 public chains, plus five with anomalous nucleotide sharing. TCRdb's version of the immuneACCESS table is confined to in-frame rearrangements and falls short of the full clone set. An unresolved V gene accounts for under half of the shortfall where checked; the remainder is of unknown origin. V and J calls and clone size follow that table, whereas D and trimming were derived from the DNA. The sample table shows 120,000 or so clones, and about four fifths are seen once. The ten largest clones take up roughly 3.5% of the sample.

What the study reported, not specific to this receptor: Because the 87-base-pair reads could not distinguish some IMGT-functional V segments, including TRBV6-2 and TRBV6-3, those segments were excluded. Immune exposure information for the cohort was limited to CMV serostatus. Presence/absence analyses assumed roughly uniform sequencing depth across donors, an assumption that may not hold. A further reported finding was that TCR beta sequences accurately predicted the HLA-A and HLA-B alleles for most subjects in the first cohort. The classifier was reported to diagnose cytomegalovirus status with high specificity and sensitivity in both the original and validation cohorts. The earlier analysis of some 560 of the donors excluded roughly 17 rarely observed V segments, including chromosome 9 orphons, because counts were too low. A later genetic analysis associated a missense DCLRE1C variant with V-gene and J-gene trimming of TCR beta chains, and an independent cohort replicated the association. In vitro tests confirmed that a few of the cytomegalovirus-associated TCR beta chains recognize cytomegalovirus antigens. This cohort had only TCR beta chains sequenced, and the lack of alpha or paired-chain data limited which features could be detected. Assigning TCR associations to individual alleles was difficult when HLA alleles, especially DR and DQ, strongly co-occurred. An earlier analysis of approximately 570 of the donors showed that most TCR beta V segments appeared in productive rearrangements either about 90% or about 30% of the time, which broadly matched IMGT annotations. Specific HLA alleles were associated with around 18,000 TCR beta sequences at a false discovery rate of 0.05 in a later analysis. In a later analysis, several top co-occurrence clusters were reported to appear linked to parvovirus B19, influenza, CMV and Epstein-Barr virus. In a later analysis, the rate of TCR association differed among HLA loci, with DRB1 alleles having the most associated TCRs and HLA-C alleles having the fewest. In a later genetic analysis, fewer N-insertions in productive TCRs were reported among donors in an Asian-associated ancestry cluster than the roughly 710-donor mean. It was suggested by the authors that the approach could potentially be generalized to other disease states and immunological phenotypes. Most TCR sequences were observed very rarely across donors, whereas some public TCRs were present in many individuals. A cluster of highly shared sequence variants was judged likely to be a technical artifact of the sequencing pipeline. Linkage disequilibrium might explain the correlated functional status among segregating V segments, but an unknown experimental factor could not be excluded. Most CMV-associated TCR beta chains appeared to be HLA-restricted in a later analysis, and the HLA associations seemed to be driven largely by CMV exposure. Because HLA typing was missing for some donors at each locus, association tests included only the typed subset. In a later analysis, HLA-associated TCR beta chains were found to be more clonally expanded and to have lower generation probabilities than equally common non-associated chains. The study gave a list of roughly 150 TCR beta chains associated with cytomegalovirus.

This clone is a singleton in its sample. Its antigen target is currently unknown. No qualities accompany the bases; no much larger clone lies one base away. The cohort consisted of 600 or so healthy bone marrow donors. All cohort members were sampled while nominally healthy, although unrecorded immune exposures were likely present. The donor was CMV seropositive and belonged to the group of around 300 seropositive cohort members. Each donor provided a peripheral blood sample, and peripheral blood mononuclear cells were used for TCR beta sequencing. Genomic DNA extraction from the blood cell samples was performed with the Qiagen DNeasy Blood Extraction Kit. CDR1 LNHDA and CDR2 SQIVND were looked up in the germline V gene (reference sequence). The V end gives up 8 bases and the J end 7 bases, leaving 5 bases in the junction not matched to a gene. The CDR3 has 12 amino acids, counting the end cysteine and phenylalanine. This entry keeps only the CDR3 DNA: 36 bases, framed from base 1.

The TCR comes from a middle-aged woman in good health and CMV-seropositive. Rearrangement joined TRBV19 to TRBJ2-7, with 10 middle bases fitting TRBD1. Sequenced: PBMCs. The bases read TGTGCCAGTGGGACAGGGGCCTTTGAGCAGTACTTC. It is translated as CASGTGAFEQYF.